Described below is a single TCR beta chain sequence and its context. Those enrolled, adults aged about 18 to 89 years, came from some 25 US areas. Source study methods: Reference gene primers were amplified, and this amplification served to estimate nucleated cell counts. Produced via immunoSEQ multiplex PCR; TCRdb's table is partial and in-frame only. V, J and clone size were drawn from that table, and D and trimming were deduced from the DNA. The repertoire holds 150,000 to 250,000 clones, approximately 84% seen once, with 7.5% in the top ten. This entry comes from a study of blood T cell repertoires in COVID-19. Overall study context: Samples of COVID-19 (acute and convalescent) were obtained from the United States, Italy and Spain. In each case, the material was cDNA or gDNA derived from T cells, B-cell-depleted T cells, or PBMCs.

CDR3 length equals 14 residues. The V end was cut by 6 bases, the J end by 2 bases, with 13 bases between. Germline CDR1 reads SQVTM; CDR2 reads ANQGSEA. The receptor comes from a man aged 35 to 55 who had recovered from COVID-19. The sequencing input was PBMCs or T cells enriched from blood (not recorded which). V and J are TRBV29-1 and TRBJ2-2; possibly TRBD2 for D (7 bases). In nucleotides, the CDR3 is TGCAGCGTGGGAGCGGGACAAAACACCGGGGAGCTGTTTTTT. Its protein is CSVGAGQNTGELFF.